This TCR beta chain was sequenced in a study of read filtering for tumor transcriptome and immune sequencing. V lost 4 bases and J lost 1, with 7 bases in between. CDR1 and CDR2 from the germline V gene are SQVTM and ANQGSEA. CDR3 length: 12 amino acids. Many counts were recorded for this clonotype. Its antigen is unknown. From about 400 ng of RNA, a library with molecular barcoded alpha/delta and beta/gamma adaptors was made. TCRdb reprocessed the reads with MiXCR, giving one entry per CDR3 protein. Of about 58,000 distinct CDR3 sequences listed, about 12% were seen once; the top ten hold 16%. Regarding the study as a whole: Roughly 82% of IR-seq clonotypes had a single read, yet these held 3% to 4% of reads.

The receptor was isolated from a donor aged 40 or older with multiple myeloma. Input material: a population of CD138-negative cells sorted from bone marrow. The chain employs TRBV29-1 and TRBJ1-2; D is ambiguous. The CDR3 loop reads CSVVPDNYGYTF. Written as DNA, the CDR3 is TGCAGCGTTGTCCCAGATAACTATGGCTACACCTTC.